This section outlines one T cell receptor (beta chain) sequence together with its context. The antigen remains unidentified. Germline lookup yields CDR1 MNHNY and CDR2 SVGAGI (reference sequence). Trimming pared 5 bases from V and 7 bases from J, leaving 15 bases between. This CDR3 has 13 amino acids. Generated by immunoSEQ multiplex PCR, the TCRdb table keeps only in-frame clones and is missing some. The sample comprises over 50,000 clones, 81% of which are singletons, and roughly 3.5% rests with the top ten. The data are from a study of a mutant IDH1 vaccine in newly diagnosed glioma. As for the study in general: First vaccine doses came 4-6 weeks after radiotherapy alone, or with temozolomide cycles. Therapy received beforehand was radiotherapy, temozolomide, or both, with most patients given both. Mean patient age was about 40 years; about 62% were male and about 40% female. Overall study findings and caveats: Changes in the top peripheral T cell clonotypes seemingly had no bearing on pseudoprogression.

The sample's time point: week 5, during vaccination. The content of each vaccine dose was 300 ug of mutant IDH1 20-mer peptide, and topical imiquimod accompanied it. J is TRBJ2-7 and V is TRBV6-6; D call uncertain. The sample was PBMCs, taken from a glioma patient whose treatment included an IDH1 peptide vaccine. The sequence came from a man younger than 45 with glioma. CDR3: CASSPPNTREQYF. The CDR3 DNA is TGTGCCAGCAGTCCCCCGAATACTCGGGAGCAGTACTTC.